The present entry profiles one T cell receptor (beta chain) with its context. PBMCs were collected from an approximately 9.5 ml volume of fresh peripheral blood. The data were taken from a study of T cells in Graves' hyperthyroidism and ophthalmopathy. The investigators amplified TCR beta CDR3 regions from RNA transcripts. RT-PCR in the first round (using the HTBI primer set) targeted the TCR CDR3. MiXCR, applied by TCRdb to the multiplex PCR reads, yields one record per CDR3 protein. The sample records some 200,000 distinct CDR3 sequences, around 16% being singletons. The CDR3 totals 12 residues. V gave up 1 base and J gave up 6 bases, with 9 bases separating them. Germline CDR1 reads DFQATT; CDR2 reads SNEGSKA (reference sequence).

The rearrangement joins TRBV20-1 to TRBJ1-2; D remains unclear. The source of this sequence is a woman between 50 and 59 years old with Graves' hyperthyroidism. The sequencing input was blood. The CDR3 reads CSARGFGDGYTF. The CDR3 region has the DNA TGCAGTGCTAGAGGTTTTGGGGATGGCTACACCTTC.